The 25 T cell receptor beta chains reported below all come from one sample, sequenced in a study of shared clonotypes between healthy human individuals. Produced via immunoSEQ multiplex PCR; TCRdb's table is partial and in-frame only. This table holds 200,000 to 250,000 clones, about 65% found once. The sequencing input was memory CD4+ T cells sorted from blood. Documented subset: CD45RA-negative fraction. The receptors shown here come from a man younger than 40 in good health.

The chain couples TRBV5-5 to TRBJ2-5; tentatively, D is TRBD1 (6 bases). The germline V gene has CDR1 SGHKS and CDR2 YYEKEE (reference sequence). This CDR3 has 14 residues. V lost 4 bases, J lost 5 bases, and 15 bases lay in between. The CDR3: CASSIGQHGETQYF. The CDR3 bases are TGTGCCAGCAGCATCGGACAGCATGGGGAGACCCAGTACTTC.

The chain employs TRBV6-5 and TRBJ2-7, with TRBD2 identical over 7 bases. Losses at the gene ends were 6 bases for V and 6 bases for J; bases not matched to a gene: 8. CDR1 is MNHEY, CDR2 SVGAGI, per germline. CDR3 length: 13 residues. Written as DNA, the CDR3 is TGTGCCAGCAGGTCCGGCGGGAGACGCGAGCAGTACTTC. As protein: CASRSGGRREQYF.

This chain uses TRBV6-1 with TRBJ2-2, with TRBD2 matching over 8 bases. The CDR3 runs to 14 residues. The trim removed 7 bases at V and 7 bases at J, leaving 8 bases unmatched. In germline, CDR1 is MNHNS, CDR2 SASEGT. For the CDR3, the DNA is TGTGCCAGCAAACGGGAGGGCCATGTCGGGGAGCTGTTTTTT. It is translated as CASKREGHVGELFF.

CDR3 residues: CAISGTSGRDTGELFF. DNA of the CDR3: TGTGCCATCAGTGGGACTAGCGGGAGGGACACCGGGGAGCTGTTTTTT. The chain uses TRBV10-3 and TRBJ2-2; 15 nucleotides agree with TRBD2. Germline V gene data show CDR1 as ENHRY and CDR2 as SYGVKD. V gave up 4 bases and J gave up 3 bases; unmatched junction bases: 0. This CDR3 contains 16 residues.

CDR3 sequence reads: CASSAGEGGGFF. For the CDR3, the DNA is TGTGCCAGCAGTGCCGGGGAGGGTGGGGGTTTCTTT. The chain joins TRBV2 to TRBJ1-1; D perhaps matches TRBD1 (5 bases). The V end lost 4 bases, the J end lost 13 bases, and 16 bases lay between the germline ends. Per the germline V gene, CDR1 is SNHLY and CDR2 is FYNNEI. This CDR3 is built from 12 residues.

The J gene is TRBJ2-7, the V gene TRBV7-2; D is undetermined. Trimming left V 0 bases short and J 3 bases short, with 9 bases between. Germline lookup yields CDR1 SGHTA and CDR2 FQGNSA. CDR3 length: 14 amino acids. The chain's CDR3 is CASSLAAGNYEQYF. In nucleotides, the CDR3 is TGTGCCAGCAGCTTAGCGGCTGGGAACTACGAGCAGTACTTC.

This chain connects TRBV2 to TRBJ1-5, with D unresolved. Germline V gives CDR1 SNHLY, CDR2 FYNNEI. The CDR3 is 13 amino acids. Trimming pared 7 bases from V and 4 bases from J, leaving 11 bases between. Here the CDR3 DNA reads TGTGCCAGCACCTTGGGCCGAAATCAGCCCCAGCATTTT. Translated: CASTLGRNQPQHF.

The CDR3 reads CASSTDSYNEQFF. For the CDR3, the DNA is TGTGCCAGCAGCACCGACTCCTACAATGAGCAGTTCTTC. The chain is built from TRBV5-5 and TRBJ2-1; D ambiguous. Between the trimmed V and J ends, which lost 4 bases and 0 bases, there was a span of 5 bases. Looked up from germline, CDR1 is SGHKS and CDR2 is YYEKEE (reference sequence). The CDR3 covers 13 residues.

The chain carries TRBV19 and TRBJ2-7, with 11 bases fitting TRBD1. Losses at the gene ends were 6 bases for V and 0 bases for J; bases not matched to a gene: 7. The CDR3 totals 16 residues. Germline-derived CDR1 and CDR2 are LNHDA and SQIVND (reference sequence). This CDR3 reads CASRKSGTGGSYEQYF. The CDR3 nucleotides read TGTGCCAGTAGAAAAAGTGGGACAGGGGGCTCCTACGAGCAGTACTTC.

The J gene is TRBJ2-1, the V gene TRBV5-6, with TRBD2 as a possible D gene (5 bases). The CDR3 has 11 residues. V lost 4 bases, J lost 9 bases, and 8 bases lay in between. The germline V gene has CDR1 SGHDT and CDR2 YYEEEE. CDR3 in amino acids: CASSLEGEQFF. The CDR3, as DNA: TGTGCCAGCAGCCTAGAGGGTGAGCAGTTCTTC. The variable domain in full, completed from reference TRBV5-6 and TRBJ2-1, reads DAGVTQSPTHLIKTRGQQVTLRCSPKSGHDTVSWYQQALGQGPQFIFQYYEEEERQRGNFPDRFSGHQFPNYSSELNVNALLLGDSALYLCASSLEGEQFFGPGTRLTVL.

As for this clone: Additional DNA sequences in this sample encode the identical CDR3. The rearrangement uses TRBV5-1 and TRBJ1-3; D is unresolved. V was clipped by 0 bases and J by 4 bases, with 11 bases between them. The CDR3 is 15 amino acids. In germline, CDR1 is SGHRS, CDR2 YFSETQ. The CDR3 DNA reads TGCGCCAGCAGCTTGGAAGGCCATACGGGAAACACCATATATTTT. Protein: CASSLEGHTGNTIYF.

The rearrangement joins TRBV28 to TRBJ1-2; TRBD1 might be the D (6 bases). This CDR3 region has 13 residues. V gave up 4 bases and J gave up 4 bases, with 10 bases separating them. Germline V CDR1 and CDR2: MDHEN, SYDVKM. The CDR3 spells CASSSQGSYGYTF. In DNA, the CDR3 is TGTGCCAGCAGTTCACAGGGTTCCTATGGCTACACCTTC.

CDR3 region: CASRVSGRPFYEQYF. CDR3 coding DNA: TGTGCCAGCAGAGTAAGCGGGAGGCCTTTTTACGAGCAGTACTTC. V and J are TRBV6-5 and TRBJ2-7; 9 positions agree with TRBD2. With V trimmed by 6 bases and J by 4 bases, 10 bases remained unmatched. Per germline, CDR1 MNHEY and CDR2 SVGAGI. The CDR3 length is 15 residues.

The chain uses TRBV9 and TRBJ2-3; possibly TRBD1 or TRBD2 for D (5 bases each). Germline V gene sequence: CDR1 SGDLS, CDR2 YYNGEE. V was trimmed by 0 bases and J by 0 bases, leaving 5 bases between them. The length of the CDR3 is 14 residues. CDR3 protein: CASSVGGSTDTQYF. The CDR3, as DNA: TGTGCCAGCAGCGTAGGGGGGAGCACAGATACGCAGTATTTT.

The gene calls are TRBV4-3 and TRBJ2-7; 13 bases line up with TRBD2. The CDR3 spans 16 residues. Unmatched junction bases numbered 5, after V lost 4 bases and J lost 2 bases. Germline V gives CDR1 LGHNA, CDR2 YSLEER. CDR3 sequence reads: CASSRRLAGGPYEQYF. CDR3 DNA: TGCGCCAGCAGCCGCAGACTAGCGGGAGGCCCCTACGAGCAGTACTTC.

The genes are TRBV5-4 and TRBJ1-3; TRBD1 is a possible D gene (5 bases). Germline V gene data show CDR1 as SGHNT and CDR2 as YYREEE (reference sequence). Trimming removed 0 bases at V and 0 bases at J, with 7 bases between. The CDR3 has 15 amino acids. The CDR3 DNA is TGTGCCAGCAGCTTGGTAGGGGACTCTGGAAACACCATATATTTT. Translating it yields CASSLVGDSGNTIYF.

This clone was counted at least ten times. The chain combines TRBV5-4 with TRBJ2-3; perhaps TRBD2 as D (6 bases). CDR1 is SGHNT and CDR2 is YYREEE in the germline V gene (reference sequence). Trimming removed 4 bases at V and 2 bases at J, with 14 bases between. The CDR3 has 15 residues. The CDR3 is CASSRDSHSTDTQYF. CDR3 sequence (DNA): TGTGCCAGCAGCCGGGACTCTCATTCCACAGATACGCAGTATTTT. The variable domain in full, with the rest retrieved from reference TRBV5-4 and TRBJ2-3, is ETGVTQSPTHLIKTRGQQVTLRCSSQSGHNTVSWYQQALGQGPQFIFQYYREEENGRGNFPPRFSGLQFPNYSSELNVNALELDDSALYLCASSRDSHSTDTQYFGPGTRLTVL.

This clone was seen only a few times. The chain combines TRBV28 with TRBJ2-7; a possible D gene is TRBD2 (6 bases). Trimming took off 5 bases at V and 2 bases at J, with 13 bases between the two ends. The CDR3 has 14 residues. CDR1 and CDR2 from the germline V gene are MDHEN and SYDVKM. The chain's CDR3 is CASSDTGVTYEQYF. The DNA for the CDR3 is TGTGCCAGCAGTGACACGGGAGTGACCTACGAGCAGTACTTC. The full variable domain, with the rest looked up from reference TRBV28 and TRBJ2-7, is DVKVTQSSRYLVKRTGEKVFLECVQDMDHENMFWYRQDPGLGLRLIYFSYDVKMKEKGDIPEGYSVSREKKERFSLILESASTNQTSMYLCASSDTGVTYEQYFGPGTRLTVT.

The chain combines TRBV23-1 with TRBJ2-2, with D hard to call. TRBV23-1 counts as an open reading frame of uncertain function. V lost 4 bases to trimming and J lost 7 bases, with 13 bases between them. The CDR3 has 14 residues. The CDR3 DNA reads as TGCGCCAGCAGTCGCGGTGGGGAAGGCGGGGAGCTGTTTTTT. It is translated as CASSRGGEGGELFF.

The chain's CDR3 is CASSRQVQETQYF. Written as DNA, the CDR3 is TGTGCCAGCAGCCGACAGGTCCAAGAGACCCAGTACTTC. The V and J genes are TRBV28 and TRBJ2-5; weak D call: TRBD1 (6 bases). Between the trimmed V and J ends, which lost 6 bases and 1 base, there was a span of 9 bases. The CDR3 is 13 amino acids. The germline CDR1 and CDR2 sequences are MDHEN and SYDVKM.

This chain joins TRBV28 and TRBJ2-1; TRBD2 aligns across 8 bases. The CDR3 has 14 residues. Losses at the gene ends were 6 bases for V and 6 bases for J; bases not matched to a gene: 7. Germline V gives CDR1 MDHEN, CDR2 SYDVKM. CDR3 sequence (DNA): TGTGCCAGCAGCCTCGGGGGGGCCCTCAATGAGCAGTTCTTC. Its translation is CASSLGGALNEQFF.

The chain is built from TRBV7-9 and TRBJ2-1; 12 nucleotides agree with TRBD2. The V gene end was trimmed by 4 bases and the J gene end by 6 bases; junction bases not matched to a gene: 7. Per the germline V gene, CDR1 is SEHNR and CDR2 is FQNEAQ (reference sequence). This CDR3 has 16 residues. CDR3 sequence: CASSSRTSGTSNEQFF. The CDR3 DNA reads as TGTGCCAGCAGCTCCAGGACTAGCGGGACCAGCAATGAGCAGTTCTTC.

This clone was seen only once. V and J are TRBV6-4 and TRBJ2-6; 12 bases map to TRBD1. CDR1 MRHNA and CDR2 SNTAGT come from the germline V gene. The V segment lost 5 bases and the J segment 2 bases; nucleotides outside the gene matches: 1. There are 16 residues in the CDR3. CDR3 nucleotide sequence: TGTGCCAGCAGTCGGGACAGGGGGCCTGGGGCCAACGTCCTGACTTTC. Residues: CASSRDRGPGANVLTF.

The V and J genes are TRBV15 and TRBJ2-5, with 10 bases matching TRBD1. Germline CDR1 is LNHNV and CDR2 is YYDKDF (reference sequence). CDR3 length equals 15 residues. Trimming at V came to 3 bases and at J to 5 bases, leaving 6 bases not matched to a gene. CDR3 DNA: TGTGCCACCAGCAGGGACAGGGGGTTTGTTGAGACCCAGTACTTC. Amino acid sequence: CATSRDRGFVETQYF. Full variable domain (rest looked up from reference TRBV15 and TRBJ2-5): DAMVIQNPRYQVTQFGKPVTLSCSQTLNHNVMYWYQQKSSQAPKLLFHYYDKDFNNEADTPDNFQSRRPNTSFCFLDIRSPGLGDTAMYLCATSRDRGFVETQYFGPGTRLLVL.

V and J are TRBV5-5 and TRBJ2-7; TRBD1 matches at 9 bases. This CDR3 spans 14 amino acids. Trimming took 4 bases from V and 1 from J; bases not matched to a gene: 3. Germline V CDR1 and CDR2: SGHKS, YYEKEE (reference sequence). The CDR3: CASSRDRESYEQYF. The CDR3 coding sequence is TGTGCCAGCAGCCGGGACAGGGAATCCTACGAGCAGTACTTC.